A single sample gave rise to the 4 T cell receptor beta chains below, sequenced in a study of cytomegalovirus exposure and HLA in healthy donors. Primers: 60 Vbeta forward and 13 Jbeta reverse. Only in-frame clones appear in the TCRdb table, and some are missing; sequencing was by immunoSEQ multiplex PCR. The sample has roughly 180,000 clones, 60% to 80% seen once. Sequences were obtained from PBMCs. Source of these receptors: a man aged 50-59 years in good health and CMV-seropositive.

This clone was seen once. The chain combines TRBV10-3 with TRBJ1-1, with D unresolved. V lost 3 bases and J lost 0, with 11 bases in between. This CDR3 has 15 amino acids. Germline V lookup: CDR1 ENHRY, CDR2 SYGVKD. CDR3 coding DNA: TGTGCCATCAGTGATCCGGGGTCTATGAACACTGAAGCTTTCTTT. Translating gives CAISDPGSMNTEAFF.

This chain connects TRBV7-2 to TRBJ2-7, with 7 positions matching TRBD1. The CDR3 totals 12 residues. Per germline, CDR1 SGHTA and CDR2 FQGNSA. Trimming at V came to 5 bases and at J to 9 bases, leaving 7 bases not matched to a gene. The DNA of the CDR3 is TGTGCCAGCAGCCTATCGGACAGGTCGCAGTACTTC. This translates into CASSLSDRSQYF.

The chain combines TRBV13 with TRBJ2-5, with D possibly being TRBD1 (6 bases). The V gene's germline CDR1 is PRHDT and CDR2 FYEKMQ (reference sequence). CDR3 length: 12 amino acids. V lost 8 bases, J lost 5 bases, and 12 bases lay in between. The chain's CDR3 is CASGDNRETQYF. The DNA of the CDR3 is TGTGCCAGCGGGGACAACCGGGAGACCCAGTACTTC.

This clone showed up just a few times. CDR3 DNA sequence: TGCAGCGTTATAAAGACAGGGTCCAATGAGCAGTTCTTC. This encodes CSVIKTGSNEQFF. The rearrangement uses TRBV29-1 and TRBJ2-1, with 7 bases identical to TRBD1. Looked up from germline, CDR1 is SQVTM and CDR2 is ANQGSEA. This CDR3 spans 13 amino acids. The J segment lost 6 bases and the V segment lost 5 bases, leaving 7 bases of the junction unmatched.